The 18 T cell receptor beta chains presented below share a single source sample, sequenced in a study of low-dose radiotherapy and immunotherapy resistance in tumors. First-strand cDNA used TRAV- and TRBV-specific primers, covering alpha and beta chains. TCRs were amplified for roughly 20 PCR cycles with a constant-region primer and V-primer adapter. MiXCR was run by TCRdb on the reads, yielding one entry per CDR3 protein. The sample records 95,000 to 100,000 distinct CDR3 sequences, about a fifth being singletons. Time point: after trial treatment. The treatment is: LDRT plus nivolumab, ipilimumab, low-dose cyclophosphamide and aspirin (RACIN trial). Specimen: PBMCs, collected after low-dose radiotherapy plus immunotherapy. The receptor set was obtained from a male donor with prostate cancer.

This clonotype was detected many times. CDR3 nucleotides: TGCGCCAGCAATATAGCGGGGCCGATGGGCACAGATACGCAGTATTTT. Protein: CASNIAGPMGTDTQYF. V and J are TRBV5-1 and TRBJ2-3, with 8 bases identical to TRBD2. The J segment lost 1 base and the V segment lost 6 bases, leaving 10 bases of the junction unmatched. The CDR3 contains 16 residues. Germline CDR1 reads SGHRS; CDR2 reads YFSETQ.

As for this clonotype: A far more abundant clone sits one base away, making this likely a read error. The V and J genes are TRBV5-6 and TRBJ2-5; either TRBD1 or TRBD2 may supply D (6 bases each). The germline gives CDR1 SGHDT, CDR2 YYEEEE. This CDR3 contains 14 residues. Between the trimmed V and J ends, which lost 6 bases and 11 bases, there was a span of 23 bases. CDR3 DNA: TGTGCCAGCACCTCCGGGACTTGGGGACATGAGCAGTACTTC. Translation: CASTSGTWGHEQYF.

This clonotype has ten or more counts. The genes are TRBV7-9 and TRBJ2-5; D is possibly TRBD2 (7 bases). V was pared by 1 base and J by 5 bases, with 20 bases between. CDR3 length equals 17 residues. Per germline, CDR1 SEHNR and CDR2 FQNEAQ (reference sequence). The CDR3 spells CASSLGGGLGQAETQYF. In nucleotides, the CDR3 is TGTGCCAGCAGCTTAGGGGGGGGGCTCGGGCAGGCCGAGACCCAGTACTTC.

This clonotype was seen ten or more times. This chain connects TRBV3-1 to TRBJ2-7; D gene ambiguous. V lost 2 bases and J lost 7, with 24 bases in between. The V gene's germline CDR1 is LGHDT and CDR2 YNNKEL (reference sequence). The length of the CDR3 is 17 residues. CDR3 bases: TGTGCCAGCAGCCAATCCCGAACAATCACCTTCGTCGGGGAGCAGTACTTC. It specifies CASSQSRTITFVGEQYF.

The table lists this clonotype with many counts. The chain joins TRBV2 to TRBJ2-7; 8 nucleotides line up with TRBD1. CDR3 length: 14 amino acids. J was trimmed by 0 bases and V by 6 bases; bases with no gene match: 4. Germline V gene lookup returns CDR1 SNHLY and CDR2 FYNNEI. The CDR3 is CASRSGQGSYEQYF. The CDR3, as DNA: TGTGCCAGCAGGTCCGGACAGGGCTCCTACGAGCAGTACTTC.

This clonotype was recorded at least ten times. V gene TRBV2 combines with J gene TRBJ2-5, with D unresolved. Germline V gives CDR1 SNHLY, CDR2 FYNNEI. The CDR3 spans 14 residues. The V gene lost 7 bases and the J gene lost 2 bases, with 14 bases spanning the gap. CDR3 residues: CASNDPATQETQYF. The CDR3 DNA is TGTGCCAGCAACGATCCAGCAACACAAGAGACCCAGTACTTC.

The chain recombines TRBV9 with TRBJ2-3; no reliable D call. In germline, CDR1 is SGDLS, CDR2 YYNGEE. The CDR3 extends over 16 amino acids. V dropped 4 bases and J dropped 1 base, with 16 bases sitting between them. CDR3 amino acids: CASSPRGSTRTDTQYF. CDR3 DNA sequence: TGTGCCAGCAGCCCCCGTGGCAGTACACGCACAGATACGCAGTATTTT.

In its sample, this clonotype was seen many times. V is TRBV7-9 and J is TRBJ2-1; perhaps TRBD2 as D (7 bases). With 2 bases removed from V and 0 bases from J, the gap between germline ends came to 14 bases. This CDR3 spans 17 amino acids. From germline, CDR1 is SEHNR and CDR2 FQNEAQ (reference sequence). CDR3 protein: CASSLRGGTPSYNEQFF. Written as DNA, the CDR3 is TGTGCCAGCAGCTTAAGGGGGGGGACCCCCTCCTACAATGAGCAGTTCTTC.

This clonotype turned up a few times. This chain uses TRBV6-4 with TRBJ2-1, with D perhaps matching TRBD2 (6 bases). V shed 0 bases and J shed 6 bases, with 9 bases lying between them. Germline CDR1 and CDR2: MRHNA and SNTAGT. This CDR3 has 14 residues. The CDR3 loop is CASSDSETSNEQFF. As DNA, the CDR3 is TGTGCCAGCAGTGACTCAGAGACTAGCAATGAGCAGTTCTTC.

This clonotype was counted ten times or more. The chain is built from TRBV5-1 and TRBJ2-7; 8 bases align to TRBD1. The CDR3 is 16 amino acids. V lost 0 bases, J lost 4 bases, and 9 bases stayed unmatched. CDR1 is SGHRS and CDR2 is YFSETQ in the germline V gene. CDR3 in DNA: TGCGCCAGCAGCTTGGGAAGGGGCGGACAGGGTTACGAGCAGTACTTC. Residues: CASSLGRGGQGYEQYF.

Many counts were recorded for this clonotype. The rearrangement uses TRBV12-3 or TRBV12-4 and TRBJ1-5, with D unclear. The V end lost 3 bases, the J end lost 6 bases, and 12 bases lay between the germline ends. This CDR3 is 14 amino acids long. CDR3 sequence: CASSLSPSSQPQHF. CDR3 in DNA: TGTGCCAGCAGTTTGAGTCCGTCAAGTCAGCCCCAGCATTTT.

The table lists this clonotype with a few counts. This chain links TRBV2 with TRBJ1-2, with TRBD1 matching 10 bases. CDR1 is SNHLY, CDR2 FYNNEI, per germline. V lost 8 bases to trimming and J lost 3 bases; unmatched junction nucleotides: 0. The CDR3 covers 12 residues. The CDR3 nucleotides are TGTGCCAGCGGGACAGGGGACTATGGCTACACCTTC. It translates to CASGTGDYGYTF.

This clonotype was seen at least ten times. This rearrangement joins TRBV7-9 to TRBJ2-3, with TRBD2 identical over 14 bases. CDR1 is SEHNR and CDR2 is FQNEAQ in the germline V gene (reference sequence). The CDR3 consists of 16 residues. Trimming cost V 5 bases and J 8 bases; bases outside gene matches: 9. The CDR3 DNA is TGTGCCAGCAGCCCCCGACTAGCGGGGGGGACCATTACGCAGTATTTT. Its translation is CASSPRLAGGTITQYF.

This clonotype showed up many times. The chain is built from TRBV7-9 and TRBJ2-3; 8 bases fit TRBD2. The CDR3 consists of 16 residues. Trimming removed 5 bases from V and 5 bases from J; junction bases left unmatched: 12. CDR1 and CDR2 from the germline V gene are SEHNR and FQNEAQ (reference sequence). Here the CDR3 DNA reads TGTGCCAGCAGCCCGACCCCAGCGGGGGCGGTAGATACGCAGTATTTT. Its protein product is CASSPTPAGAVDTQYF.

The chain joins TRBV19 to TRBJ2-3, with D possibly matching TRBD1 (5 bases). Germline lookup yields CDR1 LNHDA and CDR2 SQIVND (reference sequence). The CDR3 has 15 residues. Trimming pared 3 bases from V and 2 bases from J, leaving 12 bases between. CDR3 residues: CASSMAGNPTDTQYF. DNA of the CDR3: TGTGCCAGTAGTATGGCAGGGAACCCCACAGATACGCAGTATTTT. Full variable domain (remainder filled in from reference TRBV19 and TRBJ2-3): DGGITQSPKYLFRKEGQNVTLSCEQNLNHDAMYWYRQDPGQGLRLIYYSQIVNDFQKGDIAEGYSVSREKKESFPLTVTSAQKNPTAFYLCASSMAGNPTDTQYFGPGTRLTVL.

This clonotype was seen at least ten times. The V call is TRBV4-2, the J call TRBJ2-7; maybe TRBD2 (7 bases). In germline, CDR1 is LGHNA, CDR2 YNFKEQ. CDR3 length equals 16 residues. Trimming shortened V by 0 bases and J by 0 bases, and 12 bases separated the two germline ends. The CDR3 DNA is TGTGCCAGCAGCCAAGATCCCGGGGGGCCCTCCTACGAGCAGTACTTC. Translating it yields CASSQDPGGPSYEQYF.

This clonotype was recorded at least ten times. V is TRBV6-2 or TRBV6-3 and J is TRBJ2-3; weak D call: TRBD1 (6 bases). The CDR3 has 15 amino acids. V was shortened by 4 bases and J by 0 bases, with 11 bases between the two germline ends. The V gene's germline CDR1 is MNHEY and CDR2 SVGEGT. The CDR3, as DNA: TGTGCCAGCAGTTGGACAGATCGTAGCACAGATACGCAGTATTTT. Its translation is CASSWTDRSTDTQYF.

This clonotype was picked up many times. The chain links TRBV7-3 to TRBJ2-2; 8 bases are a match to TRBD2. This CDR3 has 15 residues. Germline CDR1 and CDR2: SGHTA and FQGTGA. With V trimmed by 8 bases and J by 4 bases, 9 bases remained unmatched. CDR3 nucleotides: TGTGCCAGCTCTAGGTCGGCGGGGGGCACCGGGGAGCTGTTTTTT. This encodes CASSRSAGGTGELFF.